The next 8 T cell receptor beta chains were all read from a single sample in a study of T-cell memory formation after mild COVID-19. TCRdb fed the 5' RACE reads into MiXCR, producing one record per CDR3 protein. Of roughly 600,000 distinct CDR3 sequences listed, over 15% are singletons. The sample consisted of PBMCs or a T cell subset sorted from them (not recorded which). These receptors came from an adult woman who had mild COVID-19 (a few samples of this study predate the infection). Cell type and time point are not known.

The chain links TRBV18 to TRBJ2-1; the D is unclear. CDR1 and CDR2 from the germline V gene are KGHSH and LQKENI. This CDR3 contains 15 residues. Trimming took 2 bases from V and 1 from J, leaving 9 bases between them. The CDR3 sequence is CASSPGMESYNEQFF. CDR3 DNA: TGTGCCAGCTCACCAGGGATGGAGTCCTACAATGAGCAGTTCTTC.

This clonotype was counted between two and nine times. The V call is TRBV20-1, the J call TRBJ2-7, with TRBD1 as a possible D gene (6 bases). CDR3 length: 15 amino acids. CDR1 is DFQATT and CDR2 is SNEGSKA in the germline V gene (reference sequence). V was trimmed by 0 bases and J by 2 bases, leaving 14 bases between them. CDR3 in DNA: TGCAGTGCTAGAGACGGACAGTTTAAGGCCTACGAGCAGTACTTC. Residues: CSARDGQFKAYEQYF.

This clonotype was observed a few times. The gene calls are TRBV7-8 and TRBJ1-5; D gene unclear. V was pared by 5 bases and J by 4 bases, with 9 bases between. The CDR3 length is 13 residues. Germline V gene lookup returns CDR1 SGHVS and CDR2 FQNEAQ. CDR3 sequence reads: CASSRNDNQPQHF. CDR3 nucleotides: TGTGCCAGCAGCCGAAACGATAATCAGCCCCAGCATTTT.

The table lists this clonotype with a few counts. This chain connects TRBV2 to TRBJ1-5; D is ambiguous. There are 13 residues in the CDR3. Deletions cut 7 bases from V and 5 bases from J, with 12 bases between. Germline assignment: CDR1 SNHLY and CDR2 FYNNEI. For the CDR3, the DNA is TGTGCCAGCAATTTGGGGAATCATCAGCCCCAGCATTTT. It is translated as CASNLGNHQPQHF. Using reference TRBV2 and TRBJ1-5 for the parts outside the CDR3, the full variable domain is EPEVTQTPSHQVTQMGQEVILRCVPISNHLYFYWYRQILGQKVEFLVSFYNNEISEKSEIFDDQFSVERPDGSNFTLKIRSTKLEDSAMYFCASNLGNHQPQHFGDGTRLSIL.

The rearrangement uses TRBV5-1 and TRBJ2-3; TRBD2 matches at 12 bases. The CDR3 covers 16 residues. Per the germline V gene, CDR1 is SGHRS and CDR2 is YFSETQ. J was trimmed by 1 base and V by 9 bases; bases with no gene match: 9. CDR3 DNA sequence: TGCGCCAACTCGACTAGCGGGAGACGAGGCACAGATACGCAGTATTTT. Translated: CANSTSGRRGTDTQYF.

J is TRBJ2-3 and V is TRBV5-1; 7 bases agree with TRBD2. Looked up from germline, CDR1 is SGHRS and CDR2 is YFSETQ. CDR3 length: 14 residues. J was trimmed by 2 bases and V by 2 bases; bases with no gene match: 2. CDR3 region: CASSLSGDTDTQYF. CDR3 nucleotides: TGCGCCAGCAGCTTAAGCGGGGACACAGATACGCAGTATTTT.

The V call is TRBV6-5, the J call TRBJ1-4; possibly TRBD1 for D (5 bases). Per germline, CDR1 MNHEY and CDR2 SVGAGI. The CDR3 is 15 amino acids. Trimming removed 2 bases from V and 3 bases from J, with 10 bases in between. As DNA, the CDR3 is TGTGCCAGCAGTTACGGGGGACCCTCTAATGAAAAACTGTTTTTT. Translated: CASSYGGPSNEKLFF.

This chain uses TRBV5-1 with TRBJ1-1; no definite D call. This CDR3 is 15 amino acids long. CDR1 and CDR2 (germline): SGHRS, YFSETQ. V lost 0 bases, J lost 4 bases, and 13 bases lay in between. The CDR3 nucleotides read TGCGCCAGCAGCTTGGATACCGAGCTCGGCACTGAAGCTTTCTTT. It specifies CASSLDTELGTEAFF. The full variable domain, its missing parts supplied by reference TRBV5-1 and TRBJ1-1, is KAGVTQTPRYLIKTRGQQVTLSCSPISGHRSVSWYQQTPGQGLQFLFEYFSETQRNKGNFPGRFSGRQFSNSRSEMNVSTLELGDSALYLCASSLDTELGTEAFFGQGTRLTVV.